What follows is one T cell receptor (beta chain) and its context. TCRdb's copy holds only in-frame clones and misses some; the assay was immunoSEQ multiplex PCR. The sample lists tens of thousands of clones; approximately 90% were seen once. This entry is derived from a study of T cell changes during pregnancy in multiple sclerosis. The CDR3 sequence is 13 residues long. CDR1 is MNHEY, CDR2 SVGAGI, per germline. Trimming at V came to 2 bases and at J to 10 bases, leaving 3 bases not matched to a gene. This chain connects TRBV6-5 to TRBJ2-1; TRBD1 matches 9 bases. This sequence originates from a female donor in good health, enrolled as a control in a pregnancy study. Sequencing used CD8+ T cells from peripheral blood mononuclear cells, obtained after pregnancy. This CDR3 is CASSYAGTGEQFF. The CDR3 nucleotides are TGTGCCAGCAGTTACGCGGGGACAGGGGAGCAGTTCTTC.